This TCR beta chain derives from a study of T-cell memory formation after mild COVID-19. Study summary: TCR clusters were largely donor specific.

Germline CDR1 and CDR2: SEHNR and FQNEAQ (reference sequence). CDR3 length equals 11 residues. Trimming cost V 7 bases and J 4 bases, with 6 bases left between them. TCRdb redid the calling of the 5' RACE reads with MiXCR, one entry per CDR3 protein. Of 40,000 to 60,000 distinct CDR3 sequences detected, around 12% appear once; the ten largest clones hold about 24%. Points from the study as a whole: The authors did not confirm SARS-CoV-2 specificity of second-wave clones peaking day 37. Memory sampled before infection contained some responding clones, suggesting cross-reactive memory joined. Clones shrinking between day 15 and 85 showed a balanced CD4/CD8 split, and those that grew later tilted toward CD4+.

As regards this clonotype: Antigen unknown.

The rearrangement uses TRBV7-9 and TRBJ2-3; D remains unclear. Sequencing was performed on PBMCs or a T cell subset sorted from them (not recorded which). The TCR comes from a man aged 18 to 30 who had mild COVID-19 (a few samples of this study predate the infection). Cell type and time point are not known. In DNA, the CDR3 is TGTGCCAGCACCGGCGCAGATACGCAGTATTTT. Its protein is CASTGADTQYF. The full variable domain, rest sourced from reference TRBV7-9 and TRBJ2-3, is DTGVSQNPRHKITKRGQNVTFRCDPISEHNRLYWYRQTLGQGPEFLTYFQNEAQLEKSRLLSDRFSAERPKGSFSTLEIQRTEQGDSAMYLCASTGADTQYFGPGTRLTVL.